The clone carrying this T cell receptor (beta chain) was recorded once. What it binds is not known. Compared with germline, one end of the junction differs, possibly owing to a read error. Per germline, CDR1 SGDLS and CDR2 YYNGEE. The CDR3 sequence is 16 residues long. Time point given: persistent/refractory GD, antithyroid drugs over 5 years with positive TRAb. The TCR library was prepared using RNA isolated from PBMCs. These data originate in a study of regulatory T cells in long-lasting Graves disease. Library construction for TCR beta used iRepertoire HTBI primers and Arm-PCR of CDR3 regions. One entry per CDR3 protein, called by TCRdb with MiXCR from the multiplex PCR reads. The data hold around 460,000 distinct CDR3 sequences, with under 25% observed a single time. Study-level findings and limits: A greater number of public clonotypes (approximately 2,500) was shared by persistent patients than by new patients (around 970).

The V call is TRBV9, the J call TRBJ2-2; D is possibly TRBD1 or TRBD2 (6 bases each). The sequencing used peripheral blood mononuclear cells (PBMCs), collected when the disease was refractory, from a patient treated with antithyroid drugs. The TCR sequence derives from a female donor with Graves disease. The CDR3 coding sequence is TGCGCCAGCAGCCAAGGGTGGGGGGCCTTATCCGGGGAGCTGTTTTTT. Translated, it gives CASSQGWGALSGELFF.